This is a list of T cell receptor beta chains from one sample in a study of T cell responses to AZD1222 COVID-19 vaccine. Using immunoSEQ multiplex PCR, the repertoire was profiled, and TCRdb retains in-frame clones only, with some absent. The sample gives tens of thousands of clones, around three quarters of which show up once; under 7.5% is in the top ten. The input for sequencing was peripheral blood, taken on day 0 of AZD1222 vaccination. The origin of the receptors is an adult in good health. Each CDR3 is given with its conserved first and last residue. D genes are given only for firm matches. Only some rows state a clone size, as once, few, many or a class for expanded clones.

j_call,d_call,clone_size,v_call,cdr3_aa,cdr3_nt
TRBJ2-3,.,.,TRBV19,CASSTRLAVSTDTQYF,TGTGCCAGTAGTACGCGGTTGGCAGTTAGCACAGATACGCAGTATTTT
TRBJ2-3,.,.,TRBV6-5,CASRPTTGSTDTQYF,TGTGCCAGCAGGCCTACCACGGGTTCCACAGATACGCAGTATTTT
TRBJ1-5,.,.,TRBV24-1,CATSGGQFNQPQHF,TGTGCCACCAGTGGGGGTCAGTTCAATCAGCCCCAGCATTTT
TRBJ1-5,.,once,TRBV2,CASSGSNQPQHF,TGTGCCAGCAGTGGTAGCAATCAGCCCCAGCATTTT
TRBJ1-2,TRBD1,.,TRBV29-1,CSVYVWKSEGQGARGYTF,TGCAGCGTTTACGTGTGGAAATCGGAGGGACAGGGGGCGCGTGGCTACACCTTC
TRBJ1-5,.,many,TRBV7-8,CASSLVSSYNQPQHF,TGTGCCAGCAGCTTAGTCAGCAGTTATAATCAGCCCCAGCATTTT
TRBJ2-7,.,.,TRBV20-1,CSASIGYEQYF,TGCAGTGCTAGTATAGGGTACGAGCAGTACTTC
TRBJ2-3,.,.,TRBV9,CASSVGDSTDTQYF,TGTGCCAGCAGCGTAGGGGACTCCACAGATACGCAGTATTTT
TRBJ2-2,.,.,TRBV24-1,CATRWGNTGELFF,TGTGCCACCAGGTGGGGTAACACCGGGGAGCTGTTTTTT
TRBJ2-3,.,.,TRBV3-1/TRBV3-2,CASSDLPMGRRGLTDTQYF,TGTGCCAGCAGCGACTTGCCGATGGGACGGAGAGGACTCACAGATACGCAGTATTTT
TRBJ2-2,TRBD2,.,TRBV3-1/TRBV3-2,CATGLAGGPSGELFF,TGTGCCACAGGACTAGCGGGAGGGCCCTCCGGGGAGCTGTTTTTT
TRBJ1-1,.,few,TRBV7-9,CASSPGTLNTEAFF,TGTGCCAGCAGCCCGGGGACACTGAACACTGAAGCTTTCTTT
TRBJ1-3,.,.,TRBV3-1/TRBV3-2,CASSQGQGNTIYF,TGTGCCAGCAGCCAAGGACAGGGAAACACCATATATTTT
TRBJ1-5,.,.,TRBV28,CASSLDPQPQHF,TGTGCCAGCAGTTTAGATCCGCAGCCCCAGCATTTT
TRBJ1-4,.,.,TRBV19,CASSTWETTNEKLFF,TGTGCCAGTAGCACCTGGGAGACAACTAATGAAAAACTGTTTTTT
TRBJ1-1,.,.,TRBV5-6,CASRRGQANTEAFF,TGTGCCAGCAGGCGCGGACAAGCTAACACTGAAGCTTTCTTT
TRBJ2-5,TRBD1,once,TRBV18,CASSPPGQEGETQYF,TGTGCCAGCTCACCCCCGGGACAGGAGGGGGAGACCCAGTACTTC
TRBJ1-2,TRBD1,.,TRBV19,CASSGQGAHGYTF,TGTGCCAGTAGTGGACAGGGGGCGCATGGCTACACCTTC
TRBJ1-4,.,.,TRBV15,CATSRDGGASEKLFF,TGTGCCACCAGCAGAGATGGGGGGGCTTCCGAAAAACTGTTTTTT
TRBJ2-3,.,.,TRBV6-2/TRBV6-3,CASSYIRDSTDTQYF,TGTGCCAGCAGTTACATCCGGGACAGCACAGATACGCAGTATTTT
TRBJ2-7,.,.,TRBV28,CASSSPQEQYF,TGTGCCAGCAGTTCCCCCCAAGAGCAGTACTTC
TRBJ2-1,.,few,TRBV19,CASSFYNEQFF,TGTGCCAGTAGTTTCTACAATGAGCAGTTCTTC
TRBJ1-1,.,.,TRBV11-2,CASSLERMNTEAFF,TGTGCCAGCAGCCTCGAACGGATGAACACTGAAGCTTTCTTT
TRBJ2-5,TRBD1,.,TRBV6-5,CASSYSDRGLGETQYF,TGTGCCAGCAGTTACTCGGACAGGGGGCTGGGGGAGACCCAGTACTTC
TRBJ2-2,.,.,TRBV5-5,CASSRTLGGLNTGELFF,TGTGCCAGCAGCCGAACCTTGGGGGGCCTGAACACCGGGGAGCTGTTTTTT
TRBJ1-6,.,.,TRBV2,CASGMEGSGGSVASPLHF,TGTGCCAGCGGAATGGAGGGAAGCGGGGGTTCTGTGGCTTCACCCCTCCACTTT
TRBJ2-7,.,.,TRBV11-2,CASSLGAGTGYEQYF,TGTGCCAGCAGCTTAGGGGCGGGGACCGGGTACGAGCAGTACTTC
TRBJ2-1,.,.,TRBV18,CASSPLMGGVNEQFF,TGTGCCAGCTCACCATTGATGGGCGGGGTTAATGAGCAGTTCTTC
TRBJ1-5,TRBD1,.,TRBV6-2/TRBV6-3,CASSYYLDRAGGQPQHF,TGTGCCAGCAGTTATTACCTGGACAGGGCAGGCGGTCAGCCCCAGCATTTT
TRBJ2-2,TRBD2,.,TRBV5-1,CATSSTGTTHLGELFF,TGCGCCACCTCTTCGACGGGGACTACCCATCTCGGGGAGCTGTTTTTT
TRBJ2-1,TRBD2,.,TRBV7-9,CASSSVTAGGPGEQFF,TGTGCCAGCAGCTCCGTCACAGCGGGGGGGCCGGGTGAGCAGTTCTTC
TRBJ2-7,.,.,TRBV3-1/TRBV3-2,CASSQSGIEQYF,TGTGCCAGCAGCCAATCCGGGATCGAGCAGTACTTC
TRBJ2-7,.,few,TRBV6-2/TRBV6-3,CASSPALEQYF,TGTGCCAGCAGTCCAGCCCTCGAGCAGTACTTC
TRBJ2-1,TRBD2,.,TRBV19,CASRPSPGLAGYNEQFF,TGTGCCAGTAGACCCTCTCCGGGACTAGCAGGTTACAATGAGCAGTTCTTC
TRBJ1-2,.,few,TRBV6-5,CASRGRGELFGYTF,TGTGCCAGCAGGGGGAGGGGAGAGTTATTTGGCTACACCTTC
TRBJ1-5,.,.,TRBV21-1,CASSRQQGSNQPQHF,TGTGCCAGCAGCAGGCAACAGGGTTCCAATCAGCCCCAGCATTTT
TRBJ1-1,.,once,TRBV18,CASSRKQGDTEAFF,TGTGCCAGCTCACGGAAACAGGGCGACACTGAAGCTTTCTTT
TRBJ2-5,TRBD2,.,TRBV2,CAGRGAGGPETQYF,TGTGCCGGTCGCGGAGCGGGGGGCCCAGAGACCCAGTACTTC
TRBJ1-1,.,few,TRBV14,CASSQGRTTRRNTEAFF,TGTGCCAGCAGCCAAGGAAGGACGACACGACGGAACACTGAAGCTTTCTTT
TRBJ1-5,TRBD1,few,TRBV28,CASGTGNQPQHF,TGTGCCAGTGGGACAGGGAATCAGCCCCAGCATTTT
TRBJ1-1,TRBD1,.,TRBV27,CASSSPGTGATEAFF,TGTGCCAGCAGTTCTCCCGGGACAGGAGCGACTGAAGCTTTCTTT
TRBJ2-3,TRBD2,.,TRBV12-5,CASGWGLAGVTDTQYF,TGTGCTAGTGGTTGGGGACTAGCGGGAGTCACAGATACGCAGTATTTT
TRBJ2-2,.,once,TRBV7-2,CASSLAAPGLTGELFF,TGTGCCAGCAGCTTAGCAGCCCCCGGACTCACCGGGGAGCTGTTTTTT
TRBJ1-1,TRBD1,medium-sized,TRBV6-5,CASSQGQGTEAFF,TGTGCCAGCAGCCAAGGACAGGGTACTGAAGCTTTCTTT
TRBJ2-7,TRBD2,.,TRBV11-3,CASSLGGGLNYEQYF,TGTGCCAGCAGCTTAGGCGGGGGGCTTAACTACGAGCAGTACTTC
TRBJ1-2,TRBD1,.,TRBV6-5,CASTVGQGFRYGYTF,TGTGCCAGCACTGTGGGACAGGGCTTTCGCTATGGCTACACCTTC
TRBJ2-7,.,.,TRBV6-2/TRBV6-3,CASSSIQGRSYEQYF,TGTGCCAGCAGTTCGATCCAGGGGAGATCCTACGAGCAGTACTTC
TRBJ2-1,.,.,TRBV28,CASSYSLLRDTAQFF,TGTGCCAGCAGCTACTCGTTGTTGCGGGACACTGCGCAGTTCTTC